This T cell receptor (beta chain) emerged from a study of CD8+CD57+ T cells in acquired aplastic anemia (dated by TCRdb to 2016 to 2018). Regarding the complete study: DNA extracted from sorted CD4+ and CD8+ cells had a mean of about 3.2 ug, with a range of roughly 0.17 to 27.4 ug. CD8+CD57+ expansion was defined as a frequency above the mean frequency observed in healthy subjects. What the work shows at the level of the full study, not this receptor alone: Although 25 to 30 CD8+ CDR3 sequences were shared by patients and controls, these sequences appeared highly expressed in patients and within the immunodominant clones of patients. CD8+ Simpson's diversity did not differ significantly between patients and healthy controls (P=0.060).

This clonotype was recorded many times. Its antigen is unknown. A read error may account for a junction end that differs from germline. Profiling of TCR beta VDJ combinations and CDR3 sequences used genomic DNA as the template. TCR repertoire sequencing was run on an Illumina HiSeq 2000. Per the authors' processing: Repertoires were assessed using TRBV/TRBJ rearrangement plots, CDR3 size and DJ length profiles, and Simpson's diversity index. The immunodominant clone was defined as the most abundant DNA sequence in deep sequencing data. CDR3 amino acid sequences were screened for sharing across subjects and compared with published repertoires and the VDJdb database. TCRdb reanalyzed the raw reads on its own, using fastp at Q25 for trimming and MiXCR for clone calling, and kept in-frame beta chains. A single entry per CDR3 protein holds the most common genes and DNA from its merged rows. The V and J calls were not made by the authors but by TCRdb's processing. For this sample there are about 180,000 distinct CDR3 sequences; around half appear just once. The leading ten clones occupy roughly 1.1% of the sample.

Patients chosen for sequencing had shown expansion of CD8+CD57+ cells by flow cytometry. Every patient had severe acquired aplastic anemia, diagnosed using the International Study of Aplastic Anemia and Agranulocytosis and Camitta criteria. Patients had received no therapy at the time of blood sampling. In the study, sorted CD4+ and CD8+ blood T cells from patients with severe aplastic anemia and from healthy subjects underwent deep sequencing of TCR repertoires. Patients were enrolled under clinicaltrials.gov protocols 00001620, 01623167, 00001397, 00071045, 00081523 and 00961064 in the USA. Ficoll-Paque density gradient centrifugation was used to isolate peripheral blood mononuclear cells. Before DNA extraction, CD4+ and CD8+ T cells were sorted with FACS or magnetic beads. The sample was sorted CD4+, CD8+, or CD8+CD57+ T cells (not recorded which) from PBMCs. The receptor was derived from a human donor with aplastic anemia.

This receptor has the CDR3 CASSLASGGSSSNEQFF. The DNA sequence is TGTGCCAGCAGCTTAGCCAGCGGGGGGTCCTCCTCCAATGAGCAGTTCTTC. The V gene is TRBV7-2 and the J gene is TRBJ2-1; a stretch of 9 junction bases matches TRBD2. The CDR3 numbers 17 residues from cysteine through phenylalanine. Only the CDR3 portion is preserved as DNA: 51 bases, with reading frame beginning at the first base. CDR1 and CDR2, per the germline V gene, are SGHTA and FQGNSA.